The rows below give T cell receptor beta chains drawn from one sample of a study of blood T cell repertoires in COVID-19. Produced via immunoSEQ multiplex PCR; TCRdb's table is partial and in-frame only. This repertoire shows about 250,000 clones, 85% to 90% found once; its top ten account for less than 2%. Material for sequencing was PBMCs or T cells enriched from blood (not recorded which). Receptors originate from a man aged 35-49 years who had recovered from COVID-19. Both conserved end residues are part of each CDR3. The order of the fields is CDR3 protein, CDR3 DNA, D gene, V gene, clone size, J gene. A D gene is named only where the DNA matches it firmly. The size of a clone is reported for some rows only, either as once, few or many, or as a class for expanded clones.

CAWSAGTVVSTDTQYF	TGTGCCTGGAGTGCGGGGACTGTCGTTAGCACAGATACGCAGTATTTT	-	TRBV30	-	TRBJ2-3
CASSSLAGYSDTQYF	TGTGCCAGCAGCTCACTAGCGGGGTATTCAGATACGCAGTATTTT	TRBD2	TRBV7-2	-	TRBJ2-3
CASSFNSGRSDTQYF	TGCGCCAGCAGCTTTAATAGCGGGAGATCGGATACGCAGTATTTT	TRBD2	TRBV5-1	-	TRBJ2-3
CASSFYTSGRFTYEQYF	TGTGCCAGCAGCTTTTATACTAGCGGGAGGTTTACCTACGAGCAGTACTTC	TRBD2	TRBV5-5	-	TRBJ2-7
CASSIREASPLHF	TGTGCCAGTAGTATAAGGGAGGCTTCACCCCTCCACTTT	-	TRBV19	few	TRBJ1-6
CASSLTGSGYTF	TGTGCCAGCAGCCTAACAGGGTCTGGCTACACCTTC	-	TRBV7-9	-	TRBJ1-2
CASSTGALTQYF	TGTGCCAGCTCTACAGGGGCATTGACCCAGTACTTC	TRBD1	TRBV5-6	-	TRBJ2-5
CASSFGGEQYF	TGTGCCAGCAGCTTTGGCGGCGAGCAGTACTTC	-	TRBV11-2	-	TRBJ2-7
CASSPRTGADGNTIYF	TGCGCCAGCAGCCCGAGGACAGGGGCCGATGGAAACACCATATATTTT	TRBD1	TRBV4-1	-	TRBJ1-3
CASGGETQYF	TGTGCCAGCGGCGGAGAGACCCAGTACTTC	-	TRBV6-5	-	TRBJ2-5
CASSYSRFPYNEQFF	TGTGCCAGCAGTTACTCGAGGTTTCCCTACAATGAGCAGTTCTTC	-	TRBV6-5	few	TRBJ2-1
CASSEALQGTSGYTF	TGTGCCAGCAGTGAAGCGCTTCAGGGGACTAGTGGCTACACCTTC	-	TRBV2	-	TRBJ1-2
CASSLITSRLFTDTQYF	TGTGCCAGCAGCTTAATAACCTCCCGACTTTTCACAGATACGCAGTATTTT	-	TRBV7-9	-	TRBJ2-3
CAWSVGGETQYF	TGTGCCTGGAGTGTAGGAGGGGAGACCCAGTACTTC	-	TRBV30	-	TRBJ2-5
CASSRNTGGETQYF	TGTGCCAGCAGCCGCAACACGGGAGGGGAGACCCAGTACTTC	TRBD2	TRBV14	once	TRBJ2-5
CASRVGTSNTGELFF	TGTGCCAGCAGGGTCGGGACTTCGAACACCGGGGAGCTGTTTTTT	-	TRBV9	-	TRBJ2-2
CAKTGNYGYTF	TGTGCCAAGACAGGGAACTATGGCTACACCTTC	TRBD1	TRBV30	once	TRBJ1-2
CASSLLVTGPSYEQYF	TGTGCCAGCAGCTTATTGGTTACAGGTCCCTCCTACGAGCAGTACTTC	-	TRBV7-2	-	TRBJ2-7
CASSAQSGSNTGELFF	TGTGCCAGCAGCGCGCAGAGCGGGAGTAACACCGGGGAGCTGTTTTTT	TRBD2	TRBV5-4	once	TRBJ2-2
CASSLREAGGGEQFF	TGTGCCAGTAGCCTCCGGGAGGCCGGCGGCGGTGAGCAGTTCTTC	TRBD2	TRBV19	-	TRBJ2-1